This T cell receptor (beta chain) was sequenced in a study of blood T cells in healthy people across ages. Study-wide results and caveats: As naive T cell percentage varied, TCR beta diversity correlated strongly with it.

Aged roughly 6 to 100, donors were systemically healthy Caucasians from Russia. Collection of 9.5 to 10 milliliters of peripheral blood was performed for each donor. With 5 bases clipped from V and 2 bases from J, the junction kept 11 bases outside the gene matches. Germline CDR1 is SGHTA and CDR2 is FQGNSA. The CDR3 is 16 amino acids. Remarks on this clonotype: The antigen is not known.

Primers used in a second PCR of roughly 7 to 12 cycles were a sample-barcoded 5' primer and a J-beta primer mix. Template switching added a 12-random-nucleotide identifier to every cDNA molecule. Each CDR3 protein is one row after TCRdb ran MiXCR on the 5' RACE reads. The sample has about 640,000 distinct CDR3 sequences, 45% to 65% seen once. The sample was blood. The clonotype originates from a man in his sixties in good health. The chain has TRBV7-2 and TRBJ1-2; the match to TRBD1 covers 7 bases. This chain's CDR3 is CASSMDRLWGNYGYTF. CDR3 bases: TGTGCCAGCAGCATGGACAGGCTGTGGGGGAACTATGGCTACACCTTC.